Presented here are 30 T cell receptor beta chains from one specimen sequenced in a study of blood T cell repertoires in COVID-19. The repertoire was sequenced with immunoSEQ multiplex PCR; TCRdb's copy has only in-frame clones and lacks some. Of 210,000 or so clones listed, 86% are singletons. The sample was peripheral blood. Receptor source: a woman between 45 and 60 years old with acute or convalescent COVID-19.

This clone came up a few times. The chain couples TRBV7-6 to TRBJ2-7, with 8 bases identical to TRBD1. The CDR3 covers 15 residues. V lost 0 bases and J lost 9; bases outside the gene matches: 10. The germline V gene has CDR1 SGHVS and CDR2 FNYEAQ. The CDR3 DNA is TGTGCCAGCAGCTTAGCGGAGACAGGGGCTTCGCCGCAGTACTTC. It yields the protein CASSLAETGASPQYF.

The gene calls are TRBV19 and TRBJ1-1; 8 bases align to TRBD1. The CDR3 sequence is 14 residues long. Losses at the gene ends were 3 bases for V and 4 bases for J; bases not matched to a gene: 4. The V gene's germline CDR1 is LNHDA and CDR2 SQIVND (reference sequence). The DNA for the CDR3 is TGTGCCAGTAGTATGACAGGGGTAAGCACTGAAGCTTTCTTT. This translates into CASSMTGVSTEAFF.

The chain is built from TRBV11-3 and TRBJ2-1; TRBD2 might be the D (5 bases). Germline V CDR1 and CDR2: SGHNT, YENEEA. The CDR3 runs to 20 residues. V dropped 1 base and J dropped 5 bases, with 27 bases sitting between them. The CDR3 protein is CASSLARTGYRRGSDNEQFF. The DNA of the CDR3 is TGTGCCAGCAGCTTAGCCCGGACGGGGTACCGGAGAGGGTCGGACAATGAGCAGTTCTTC.

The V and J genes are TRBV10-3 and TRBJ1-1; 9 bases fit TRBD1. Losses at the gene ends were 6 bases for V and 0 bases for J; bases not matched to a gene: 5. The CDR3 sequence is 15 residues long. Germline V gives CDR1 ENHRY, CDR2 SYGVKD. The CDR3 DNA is TGTGCCATCAGCGGGACAGGGAATCTGAACACTGAAGCTTTCTTT. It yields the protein CAISGTGNLNTEAFF.

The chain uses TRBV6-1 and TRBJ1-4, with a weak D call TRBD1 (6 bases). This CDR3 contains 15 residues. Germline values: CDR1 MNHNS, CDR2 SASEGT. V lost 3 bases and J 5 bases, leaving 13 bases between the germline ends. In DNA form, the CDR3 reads TGTGCCAGCAGTGACCGGACAGCTCAGAATGAAAAACTGTTTTTT. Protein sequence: CASSDRTAQNEKLFF.

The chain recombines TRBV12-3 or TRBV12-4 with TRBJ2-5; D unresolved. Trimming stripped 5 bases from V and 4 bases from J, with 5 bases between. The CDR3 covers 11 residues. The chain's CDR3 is CASSIRETQYF. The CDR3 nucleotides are TGTGCCAGCAGTATTCGAGAGACCCAGTACTTC.

CDR3 in amino acids: CASSLVAGAGYEQYF. CDR3 nucleotide sequence: TGCGCCAGCAGCTTGGTGGCGGGGGCGGGATACGAGCAGTACTTC. The chain recombines TRBV5-1 with TRBJ2-7; maybe TRBD2 (7 bases). Germline V gene lookup returns CDR1 SGHRS and CDR2 YFSETQ. Trimming removed 0 bases from V and 4 bases from J, with 14 bases in between. The CDR3 is made up of 15 amino acids. The entire variable domain, with the rest obtained from reference TRBV5-1 and TRBJ2-7, is as follows: KAGVTQTPRYLIKTRGQQVTLSCSPISGHRSVSWYQQTPGQGLQFLFEYFSETQRNKGNFPGRFSGRQFSNSRSEMNVSTLELGDSALYLCASSLVAGAGYEQYFGPGTRLTVT.

CDR3 region: CASSQGLAGAQETQYF. CDR3 DNA sequence: TGTGCCAGCAGCCAGGGACTAGCGGGGGCACAAGAGACCCAGTACTTC. The gene calls are TRBV7-9 and TRBJ2-5; 14 bases map to TRBD2. Looked up from germline, CDR1 is SEHNR and CDR2 is FQNEAQ (reference sequence). The CDR3 covers 16 residues. J was trimmed by 2 bases and V by 5 bases; bases with no gene match: 4.

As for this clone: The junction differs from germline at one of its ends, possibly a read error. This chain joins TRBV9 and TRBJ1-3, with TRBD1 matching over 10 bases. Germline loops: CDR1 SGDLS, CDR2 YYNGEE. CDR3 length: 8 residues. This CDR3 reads CAGTGEHF. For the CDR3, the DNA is TGTGCCGGGACAGGGGAACATTTT.

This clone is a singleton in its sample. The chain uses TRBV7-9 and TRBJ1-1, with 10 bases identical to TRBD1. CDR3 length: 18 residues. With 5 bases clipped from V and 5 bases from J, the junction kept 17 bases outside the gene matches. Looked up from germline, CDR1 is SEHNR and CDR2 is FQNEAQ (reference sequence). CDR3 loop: CASSRFGTGEVRVTEAFF. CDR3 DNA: TGTGCCAGCAGCCGCTTTGGGACAGGGGAGGTGCGGGTGACTGAAGCTTTCTTT. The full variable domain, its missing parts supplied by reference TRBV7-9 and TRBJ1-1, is DTGVSQNPRHKITKRGQNVTFRCDPISEHNRLYWYRQTLGQGPEFLTYFQNEAQLEKSRLLSDRFSAERPKGSFSTLEIQRTEQGDSAMYLCASSRFGTGEVRVTEAFFGQGTRLTVV.

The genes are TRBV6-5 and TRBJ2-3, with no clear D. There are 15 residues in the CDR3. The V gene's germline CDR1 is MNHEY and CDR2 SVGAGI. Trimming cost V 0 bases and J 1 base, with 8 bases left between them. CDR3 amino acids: CASSYSGQGTDTQYF. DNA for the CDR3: TGTGCCAGCAGTTACTCCGGCCAGGGCACAGATACGCAGTATTTT.

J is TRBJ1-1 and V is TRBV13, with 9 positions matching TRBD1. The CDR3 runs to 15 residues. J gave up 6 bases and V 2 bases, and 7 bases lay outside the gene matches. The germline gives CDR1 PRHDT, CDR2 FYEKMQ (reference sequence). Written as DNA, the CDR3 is TGTGCCAGCAGCTTAAGTTTTGGGACAGGGTCTGAAGCTTTCTTT. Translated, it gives CASSLSFGTGSEAFF.

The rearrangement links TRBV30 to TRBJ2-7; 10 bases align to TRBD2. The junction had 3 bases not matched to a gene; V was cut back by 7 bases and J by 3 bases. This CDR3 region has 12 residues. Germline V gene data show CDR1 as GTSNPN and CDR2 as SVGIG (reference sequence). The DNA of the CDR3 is TGTGCCTTTTGGACTAGCGGCTACGAGCAGTACTTC. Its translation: CAFWTSGYEQYF.

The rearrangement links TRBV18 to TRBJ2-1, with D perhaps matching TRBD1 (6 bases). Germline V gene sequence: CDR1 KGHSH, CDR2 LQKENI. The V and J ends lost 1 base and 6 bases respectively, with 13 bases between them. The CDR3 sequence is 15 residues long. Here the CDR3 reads CASSPRLDSSNEQFF. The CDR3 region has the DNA TGTGCCAGCTCACCACGACTGGACAGCTCCAATGAGCAGTTCTTC. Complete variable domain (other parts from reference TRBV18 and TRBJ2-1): NAGVMQNPRHLVRRRGQEARLRCSPMKGHSHVYWYRQLPEEGLKFMVYLQKENIIDESGMPKERFSAEFPKEGPSILRIQQVVRGDSAAYFCASSPRLDSSNEQFFGPGTRLTVL.

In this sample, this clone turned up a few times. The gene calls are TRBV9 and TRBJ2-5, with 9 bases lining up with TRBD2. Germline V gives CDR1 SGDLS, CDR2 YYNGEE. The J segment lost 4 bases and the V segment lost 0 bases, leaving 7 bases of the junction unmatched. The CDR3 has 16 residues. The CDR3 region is CASSVVAGGPGETQYF. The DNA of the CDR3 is TGTGCCAGCAGCGTAGTGGCGGGGGGGCCGGGAGAGACCCAGTACTTC.

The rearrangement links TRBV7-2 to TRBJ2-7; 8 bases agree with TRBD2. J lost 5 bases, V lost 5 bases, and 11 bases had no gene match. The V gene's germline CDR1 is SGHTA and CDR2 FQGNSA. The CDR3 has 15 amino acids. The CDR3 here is CASSPGPGLVHEQYF. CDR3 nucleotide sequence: TGTGCCAGCAGCCCAGGGCCGGGACTAGTACACGAGCAGTACTTC.

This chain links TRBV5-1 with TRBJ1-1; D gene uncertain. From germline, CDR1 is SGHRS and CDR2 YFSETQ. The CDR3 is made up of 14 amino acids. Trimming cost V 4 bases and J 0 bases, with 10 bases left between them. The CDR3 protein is CASSVTNMNTEAFF. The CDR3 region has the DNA TGCGCCAGCAGCGTGACAAACATGAACACTGAAGCTTTCTTT. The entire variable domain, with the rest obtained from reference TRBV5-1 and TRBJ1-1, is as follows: KAGVTQTPRYLIKTRGQQVTLSCSPISGHRSVSWYQQTPGQGLQFLFEYFSETQRNKGNFPGRFSGRQFSNSRSEMNVSTLELGDSALYLCASSVTNMNTEAFFGQGTRLTVV.

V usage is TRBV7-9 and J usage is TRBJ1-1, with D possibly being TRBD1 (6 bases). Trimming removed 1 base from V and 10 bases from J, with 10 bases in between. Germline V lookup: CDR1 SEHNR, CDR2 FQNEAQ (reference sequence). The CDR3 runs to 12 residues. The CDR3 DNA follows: TGTGCCAGCAGCTTAGGCAGGGGCGCAGCTTTCTTT. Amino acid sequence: CASSLGRGAAFF.

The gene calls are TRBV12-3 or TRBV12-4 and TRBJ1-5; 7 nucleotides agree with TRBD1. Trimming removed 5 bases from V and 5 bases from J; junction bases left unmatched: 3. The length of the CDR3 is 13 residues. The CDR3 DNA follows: TGTGCCAGCAGTCTAGGGGGCCATCAGCCCCAGCATTTT. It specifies CASSLGGHQPQHF.

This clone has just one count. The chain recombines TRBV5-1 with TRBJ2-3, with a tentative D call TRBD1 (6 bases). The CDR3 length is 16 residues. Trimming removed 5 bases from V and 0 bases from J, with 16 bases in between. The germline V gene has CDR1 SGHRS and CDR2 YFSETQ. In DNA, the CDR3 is TGCGCCAGCAGAGGGCAGACAGGTCCCAGCACAGATACGCAGTATTTT. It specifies CASRGQTGPSTDTQYF.

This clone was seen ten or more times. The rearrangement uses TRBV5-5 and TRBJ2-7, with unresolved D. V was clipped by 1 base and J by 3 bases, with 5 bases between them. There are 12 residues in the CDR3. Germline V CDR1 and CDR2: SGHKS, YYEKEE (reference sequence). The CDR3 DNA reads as TGTGCCAGCAGCTTGTACGGCTACGAGCAGTACTTC. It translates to CASSLYGYEQYF.

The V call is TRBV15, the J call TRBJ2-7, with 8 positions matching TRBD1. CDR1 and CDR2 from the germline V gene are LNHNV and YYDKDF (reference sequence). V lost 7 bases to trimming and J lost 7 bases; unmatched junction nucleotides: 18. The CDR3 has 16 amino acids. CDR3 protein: CATIGPSGTGGLEQYF. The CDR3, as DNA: TGTGCCACCATCGGGCCATCCGGGACAGGTGGATTAGAGCAGTACTTC.

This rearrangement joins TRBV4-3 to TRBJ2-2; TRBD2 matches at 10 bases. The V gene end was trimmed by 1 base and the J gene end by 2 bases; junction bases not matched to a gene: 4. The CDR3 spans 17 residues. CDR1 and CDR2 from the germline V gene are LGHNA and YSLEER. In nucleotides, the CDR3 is TGCGCCAGCAGCCAAGTTGGACTAGCGGATAACACCGGGGAGCTGTTTTTT. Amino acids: CASSQVGLADNTGELFF.

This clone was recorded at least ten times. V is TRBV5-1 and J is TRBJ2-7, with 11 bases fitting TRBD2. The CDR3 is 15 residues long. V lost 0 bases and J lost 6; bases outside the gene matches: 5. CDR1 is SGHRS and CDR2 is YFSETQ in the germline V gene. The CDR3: CASSLETSGISEQYF. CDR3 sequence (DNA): TGCGCCAGCAGCTTGGAGACTAGCGGGATTAGCGAGCAGTACTTC.

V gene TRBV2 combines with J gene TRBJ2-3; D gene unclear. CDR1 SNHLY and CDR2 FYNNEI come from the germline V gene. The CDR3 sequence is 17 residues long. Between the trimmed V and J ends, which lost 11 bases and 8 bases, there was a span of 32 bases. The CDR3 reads CAESTSHRYAELGTQYF. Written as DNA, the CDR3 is TGTGCCGAAAGCACGAGTCACAGATACGCAGAGTTGGGTACGCAGTATTTT.

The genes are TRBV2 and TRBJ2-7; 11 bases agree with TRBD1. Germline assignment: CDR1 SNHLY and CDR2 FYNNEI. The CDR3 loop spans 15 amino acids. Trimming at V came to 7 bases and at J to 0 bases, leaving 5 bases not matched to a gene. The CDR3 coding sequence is TGTGCCAGCAAATCCGGGACAGGGGGCTCCTACGAGCAGTACTTC. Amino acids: CASKSGTGGSYEQYF.

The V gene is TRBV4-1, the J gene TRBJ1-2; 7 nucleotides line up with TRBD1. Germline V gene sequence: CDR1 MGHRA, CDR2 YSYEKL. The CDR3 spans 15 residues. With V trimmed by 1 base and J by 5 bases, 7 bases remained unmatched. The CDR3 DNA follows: TGCGCCAGCAGCCAAGTCGGGACAGCAGCATATGGCTACACCTTC. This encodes CASSQVGTAAYGYTF.

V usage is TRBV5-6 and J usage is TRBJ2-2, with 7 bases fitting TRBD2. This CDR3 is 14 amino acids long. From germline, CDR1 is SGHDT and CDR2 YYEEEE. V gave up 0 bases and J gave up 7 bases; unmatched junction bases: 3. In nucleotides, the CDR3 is TGTGCCAGCAGCTTGGCCGGGGGGTTCGGGGAGCTGTTTTTT. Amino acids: CASSLAGGFGELFF. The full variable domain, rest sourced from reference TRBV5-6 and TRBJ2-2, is DAGVTQSPTHLIKTRGQQVTLRCSPKSGHDTVSWYQQALGQGPQFIFQYYEEEERQRGNFPDRFSGHQFPNYSSELNVNALLLGDSALYLCASSLAGGFGELFFGEGSRLTVL.

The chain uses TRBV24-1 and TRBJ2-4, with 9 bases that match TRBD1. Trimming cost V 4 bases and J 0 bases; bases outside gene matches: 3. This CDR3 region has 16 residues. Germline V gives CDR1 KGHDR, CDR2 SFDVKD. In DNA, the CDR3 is TGTGCCACCAGTGACCGGGACAGGGAAGCCAAAAACATTCAGTACTTC. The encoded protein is CATSDRDREAKNIQYF.

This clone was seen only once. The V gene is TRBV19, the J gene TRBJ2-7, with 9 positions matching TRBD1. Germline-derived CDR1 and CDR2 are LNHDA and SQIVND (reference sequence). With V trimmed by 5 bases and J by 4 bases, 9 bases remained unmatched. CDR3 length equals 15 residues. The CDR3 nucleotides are TGTGCCAGTAGTGCAGGGACAGGGAGATCGTACGAGCAGTACTTC. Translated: CASSAGTGRSYEQYF.